This is a list of T cell receptor beta chains from one sample in a study of T-cell memory formation after mild COVID-19. In TCRdb, the 5' RACE reads were re-called with MiXCR into one record per CDR3 protein. The data contain some 68,000 distinct CDR3 sequences, 16% of them seen just once; the ten biggest clones take up 30% to 35%. The material sequenced was PBMCs or a T cell subset sorted from them (not recorded which). The receptor set was obtained from an adult woman who had mild COVID-19 (a few samples of this study predate the infection). Cell type and time point are not known. Each CDR3 is given with its conserved first and last residue. The D gene is left open where the match is weak. Clone size is not always given. Where it is, it says once, few, many or a class for expanded clones.

J gene: TRBJ2-1
D gene: NA
V gene: TRBV7-9
clone size: few
CDR3 protein: CASSLGWGSGYNEQFF
CDR3 DNA: TGTGCCAGCAGCTTAGGCTGGGGGTCGGGATACAATGAGCAGTTCTTC

J gene: TRBJ2-7
D gene: NA
V gene: TRBV29-1
clone size: many
CDR3 protein: CSVGGYSSYEQYF
CDR3 DNA: TGCAGCGTTGGGGGGTACAGCTCCTACGAGCAGTACTTC

J gene: TRBJ2-3
D gene: TRBD2
V gene: TRBV11-3
clone size: few
CDR3 protein: CASSSGSIAGSRDTQYF
CDR3 DNA: TGTGCCAGCAGCTCTGGATCTATAGCGGGAAGCAGAGATACGCAGTATTTT

J gene: TRBJ2-2
D gene: TRBD2
V gene: TRBV3-1
clone size: NA
CDR3 protein: CASSGRAGGTHTGELFF
CDR3 DNA: TGTGCCAGCAGCGGACGAGCGGGGGGCACTCACACCGGGGAGCTGTTTTTT

J gene: TRBJ2-5
D gene: TRBD2
V gene: TRBV7-8
clone size: medium-sized
CDR3 protein: CASSSSGRARETQYF
CDR3 DNA: TGTGCCAGCAGCTCTAGCGGGAGGGCCAGAGAGACCCAGTACTTC

J gene: TRBJ2-3
D gene: TRBD2
V gene: TRBV7-9
clone size: many
CDR3 protein: CASSLELAGNTDTQYF
CDR3 DNA: TGTGCCAGCAGCTTAGAACTAGCGGGGAACACAGATACGCAGTATTTT

J gene: TRBJ2-1
D gene: TRBD2
V gene: TRBV5-8
clone size: few
CDR3 protein: CASRGGWTRGYNEQFF
CDR3 DNA: TGTGCCAGCAGGGGGGGGTGGACTAGAGGCTACAATGAGCAGTTCTTC

J gene: TRBJ2-1
D gene: NA
V gene: TRBV7-9
clone size: few
CDR3 protein: CASSLVPEWDEQFF
CDR3 DNA: TGTGCCAGCAGCTTAGTCCCGGAGTGGGATGAGCAGTTCTTC

J gene: TRBJ2-5
D gene: TRBD1
V gene: TRBV19
clone size: few
CDR3 protein: CASTRTGQVETQYF
CDR3 DNA: TGTGCCAGTACTAGAACTGGACAGGTGGAGACCCAGTACTTC

J gene: TRBJ2-1
D gene: NA
V gene: TRBV20-1
clone size: NA
CDR3 protein: CSAHSTVNSYNEQFF
CDR3 DNA: TGCAGTGCTCATTCGACAGTGAACTCCTACAATGAGCAGTTCTTC

J gene: TRBJ2-5
D gene: TRBD1
V gene: TRBV24-1
clone size: NA
CDR3 protein: CATSDLPLSTGERETQYF
CDR3 DNA: TGTGCCACCAGTGATTTGCCCCTATCGACAGGGGAGAGGGAGACCCAGTACTTC

J gene: TRBJ2-3
D gene: NA
V gene: TRBV4-1
clone size: NA
CDR3 protein: CASSQDQRATDTQYF
CDR3 DNA: TGCGCCAGCAGCCAAGATCAACGGGCCACAGATACGCAGTATTTT

J gene: TRBJ2-1
D gene: TRBD2
V gene: TRBV2
clone size: NA
CDR3 protein: CASSMAGGLHNEQFF
CDR3 DNA: TGTGCCAGCAGTATGGCGGGGGGCCTCCACAATGAGCAGTTCTTC

J gene: TRBJ2-1
D gene: TRBD2
V gene: TRBV6-6
clone size: few
CDR3 protein: CASRRYGTSFEGEQFF
CDR3 DNA: TGTGCCAGCAGAAGATACGGGACTAGCTTTGAGGGTGAGCAGTTCTTC

J gene: TRBJ2-1
D gene: NA
V gene: TRBV20-1
clone size: many
CDR3 protein: CSARDPPGRSSYNEQFF
CDR3 DNA: TGCAGTGCTAGAGATCCCCCCGGGAGAAGCTCCTACAATGAGCAGTTCTTC

J gene: TRBJ2-7
D gene: NA
V gene: TRBV7-9
clone size: few
CDR3 protein: CASRQSGYEQYF
CDR3 DNA: TGTGCCAGCCGACAGAGCGGCTACGAGCAGTACTTC

J gene: TRBJ2-7
D gene: NA
V gene: TRBV5-1
clone size: few
CDR3 protein: CASSPGPKLPRVHPDEQYF
CDR3 DNA: TGCGCCAGCAGCCCCGGGCCGAAGCTCCCTCGGGTCCACCCTGACGAGCAGTACTTC

J gene: TRBJ1-1
D gene: NA
V gene: TRBV7-9
clone size: NA
CDR3 protein: CASSILRAGVNTEAFF
CDR3 DNA: TGTGCCAGCAGCATCCTCCGGGCAGGGGTGAACACTGAAGCTTTCTTT

J gene: TRBJ2-1
D gene: TRBD2
V gene: TRBV30
clone size: NA
CDR3 protein: CAWTSGGANEQFF
CDR3 DNA: TGTGCCTGGACGAGCGGGGGGGCCAATGAGCAGTTCTTC

J gene: TRBJ2-1
D gene: NA
V gene: TRBV9
clone size: few
CDR3 protein: CASTRNLLDEQFF
CDR3 DNA: TGTGCCAGCACTCGGAACCTCCTGGATGAGCAGTTCTTC

J gene: TRBJ2-7
D gene: TRBD1
V gene: TRBV6-2/TRBV6-3
clone size: few
CDR3 protein: CASSFRTGIPYEQYF
CDR3 DNA: TGTGCCAGCAGCTTCCGGACAGGGATCCCCTACGAGCAGTACTTC

J gene: TRBJ2-1
D gene: NA
V gene: TRBV5-6
clone size: many
CDR3 protein: CASSLMGNEQFF
CDR3 DNA: TGTGCCAGCAGCTTGATGGGGAATGAGCAGTTCTTC

J gene: TRBJ2-1
D gene: TRBD2
V gene: TRBV3-1
clone size: NA
CDR3 protein: CASRFGTSGGNEQFF
CDR3 DNA: TGTGCCAGCAGATTCGGGACTAGCGGGGGTAATGAGCAGTTCTTC

J gene: TRBJ2-6
D gene: NA
V gene: TRBV4-1
clone size: NA
CDR3 protein: CASSQEYDSGANVLTF
CDR3 DNA: TGCGCCAGCAGCCAAGAATACGACTCTGGGGCCAACGTCCTGACTTTC

J gene: TRBJ2-7
D gene: TRBD1
V gene: TRBV10-3
clone size: many
CDR3 protein: CAISEPGTGIDYEQYF
CDR3 DNA: TGTGCCATCAGTGAGCCAGGGACAGGGATTGACTACGAGCAGTACTTC

J gene: TRBJ2-7
D gene: NA
V gene: TRBV15
clone size: NA
CDR3 protein: CATSIGAGAPYEQYF
CDR3 DNA: TGTGCCACCAGCATTGGGGCAGGGGCCCCCTACGAGCAGTACTTC

J gene: TRBJ2-7
D gene: TRBD2
V gene: TRBV27
clone size: NA
CDR3 protein: CASSGTSASVEQYF
CDR3 DNA: TGTGCCAGCAGCGGGACTAGCGCCTCCGTCGAGCAGTACTTC

J gene: TRBJ2-1
D gene: TRBD2
V gene: TRBV24-1
clone size: NA
CDR3 protein: CATSDRTSGINNEQFF
CDR3 DNA: TGTGCCACCAGTGACCGGACTAGCGGGATCAACAATGAGCAGTTCTTC

J gene: TRBJ2-3
D gene: NA
V gene: TRBV14
clone size: few
CDR3 protein: CASSQDIQGMWSDTQYF
CDR3 DNA: TGTGCCAGCAGCCAAGATATCCAGGGGATGTGGTCAGATACGCAGTATTTT

J gene: TRBJ2-3
D gene: TRBD2
V gene: TRBV7-2
clone size: few
CDR3 protein: CASSLLLVAGVTDTQYF
CDR3 DNA: TGTGCCAGCAGCTTACTCCTCGTTGCGGGAGTTACAGATACGCAGTATTTT

J gene: TRBJ2-3
D gene: TRBD1
V gene: TRBV7-9
clone size: few
CDR3 protein: CASSSRDSHTQYF
CDR3 DNA: TGTGCCAGCAGCTCCCGGGACAGCCATACGCAGTATTTT